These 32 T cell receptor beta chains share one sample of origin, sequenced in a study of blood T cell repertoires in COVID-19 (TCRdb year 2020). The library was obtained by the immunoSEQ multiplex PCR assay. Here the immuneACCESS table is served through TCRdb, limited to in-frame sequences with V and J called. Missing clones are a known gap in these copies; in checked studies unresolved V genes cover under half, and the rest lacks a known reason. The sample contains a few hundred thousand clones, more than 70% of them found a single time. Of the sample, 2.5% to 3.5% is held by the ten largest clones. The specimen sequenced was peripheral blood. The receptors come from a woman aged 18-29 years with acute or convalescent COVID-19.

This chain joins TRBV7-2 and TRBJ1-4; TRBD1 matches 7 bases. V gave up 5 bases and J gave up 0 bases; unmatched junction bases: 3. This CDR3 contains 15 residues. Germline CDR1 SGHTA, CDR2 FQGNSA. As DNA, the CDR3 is TGTGCCAGCAGCAGACAGGGTGCAACTAATGAAAAACTGTTTTTT. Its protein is CASSRQGATNEKLFF.

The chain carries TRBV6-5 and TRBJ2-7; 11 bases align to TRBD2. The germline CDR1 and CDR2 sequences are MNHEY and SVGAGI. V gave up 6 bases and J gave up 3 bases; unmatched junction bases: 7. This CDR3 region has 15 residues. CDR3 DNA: TGTGCCAGCAGGAAACCTAGCGGGAGGTACTACGAGCAGTACTTC. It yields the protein CASRKPSGRYYEQYF.

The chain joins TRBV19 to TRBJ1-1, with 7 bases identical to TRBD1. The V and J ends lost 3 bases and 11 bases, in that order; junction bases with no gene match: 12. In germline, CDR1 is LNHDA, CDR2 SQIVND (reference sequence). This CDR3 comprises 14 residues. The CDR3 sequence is CASSIEDRWGRAFF. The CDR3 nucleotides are TGTGCCAGTAGTATCGAGGACAGGTGGGGACGGGCTTTCTTT.

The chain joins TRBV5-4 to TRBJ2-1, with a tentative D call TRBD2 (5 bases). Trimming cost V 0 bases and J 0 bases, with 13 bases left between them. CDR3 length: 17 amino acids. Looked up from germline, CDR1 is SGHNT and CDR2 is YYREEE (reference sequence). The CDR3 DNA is TGTGCCAGCAGCTTGGTCGTAGCGCGCCACTCCTACAATGAGCAGTTCTTC. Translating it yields CASSLVVARHSYNEQFF. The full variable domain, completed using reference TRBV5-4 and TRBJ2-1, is ETGVTQSPTHLIKTRGQQVTLRCSSQSGHNTVSWYQQALGQGPQFIFQYYREEENGRGNFPPRFSGLQFPNYSSELNVNALELDDSALYLCASSLVVARHSYNEQFFGPGTRLTVL.

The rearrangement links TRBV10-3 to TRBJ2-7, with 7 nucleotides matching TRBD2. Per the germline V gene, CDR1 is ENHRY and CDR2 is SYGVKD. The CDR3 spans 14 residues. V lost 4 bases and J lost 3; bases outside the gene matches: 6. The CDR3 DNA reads TGTGCCATCAGTGGGTGGGAGGGCCTCTACGAGCAGTACTTC. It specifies CAISGWEGLYEQYF.

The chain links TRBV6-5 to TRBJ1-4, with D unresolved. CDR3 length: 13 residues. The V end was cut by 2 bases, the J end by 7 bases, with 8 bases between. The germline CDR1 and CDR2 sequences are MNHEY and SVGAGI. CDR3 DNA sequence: TGTGCCAGCAGTTACACGAGCGGTGAAAAACTGTTTTTT. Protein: CASSYTSGEKLFF.

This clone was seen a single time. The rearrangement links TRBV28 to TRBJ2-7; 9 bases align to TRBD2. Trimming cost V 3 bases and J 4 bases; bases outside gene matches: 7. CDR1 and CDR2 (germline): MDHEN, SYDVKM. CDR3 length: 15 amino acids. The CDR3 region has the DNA TGTGCCAGCAGTTTCCAGGGGACTAGCCTATACGAGCAGTACTTC. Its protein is CASSFQGTSLYEQYF.

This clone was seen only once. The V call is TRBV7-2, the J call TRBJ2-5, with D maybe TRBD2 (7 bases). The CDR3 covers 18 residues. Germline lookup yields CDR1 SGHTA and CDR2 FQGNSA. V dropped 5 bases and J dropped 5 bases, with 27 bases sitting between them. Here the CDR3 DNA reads TGTGCCAGCAGCCTCCCCGCCCGGCGGGGGCATGGGTGGGAGACCCAGTACTTC. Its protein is CASSLPARRGHGWETQYF.

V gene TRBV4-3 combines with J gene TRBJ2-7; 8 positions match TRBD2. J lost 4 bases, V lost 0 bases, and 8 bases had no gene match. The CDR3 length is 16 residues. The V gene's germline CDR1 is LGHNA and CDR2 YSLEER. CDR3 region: CASSQEQAGEGYEQYF. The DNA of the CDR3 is TGCGCCAGCAGCCAAGAGCAAGCGGGAGAAGGTTACGAGCAGTACTTC.

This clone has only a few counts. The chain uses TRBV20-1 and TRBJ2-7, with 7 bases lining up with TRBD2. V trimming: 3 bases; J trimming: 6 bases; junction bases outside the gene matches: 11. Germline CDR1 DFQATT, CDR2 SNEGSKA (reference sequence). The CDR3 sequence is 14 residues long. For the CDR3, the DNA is TGCAGTGCTAGTGGCGGGAGTTTCGCTAGCGAGCAGTACTTC. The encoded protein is CSASGGSFASEQYF.

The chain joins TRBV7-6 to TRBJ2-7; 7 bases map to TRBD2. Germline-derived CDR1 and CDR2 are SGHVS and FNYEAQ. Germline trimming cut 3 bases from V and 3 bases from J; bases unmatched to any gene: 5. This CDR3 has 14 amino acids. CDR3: CASSFAGVGYEQYF. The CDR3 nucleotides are TGTGCCAGCAGCTTTGCGGGAGTAGGCTACGAGCAGTACTTC.

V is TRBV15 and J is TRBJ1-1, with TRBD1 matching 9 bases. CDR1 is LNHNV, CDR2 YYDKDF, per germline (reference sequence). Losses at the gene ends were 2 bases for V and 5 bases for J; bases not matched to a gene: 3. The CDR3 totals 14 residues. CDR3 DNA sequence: TGTGCCACCAGCAGACCCGACAGGGGGACTGAAGCTTTCTTT. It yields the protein CATSRPDRGTEAFF. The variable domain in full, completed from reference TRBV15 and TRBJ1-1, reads DAMVIQNPRYQVTQFGKPVTLSCSQTLNHNVMYWYQQKSSQAPKLLFHYYDKDFNNEADTPDNFQSRRPNTSFCFLDIRSPGLGDTAMYLCATSRPDRGTEAFFGQGTRLTVV.

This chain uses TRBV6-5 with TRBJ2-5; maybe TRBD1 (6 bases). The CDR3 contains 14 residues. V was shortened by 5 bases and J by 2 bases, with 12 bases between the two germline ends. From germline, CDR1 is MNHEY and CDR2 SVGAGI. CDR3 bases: TGTGCCAGCAGTCCAACAGGGCGGCAAGAGACCCAGTACTTC. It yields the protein CASSPTGRQETQYF.

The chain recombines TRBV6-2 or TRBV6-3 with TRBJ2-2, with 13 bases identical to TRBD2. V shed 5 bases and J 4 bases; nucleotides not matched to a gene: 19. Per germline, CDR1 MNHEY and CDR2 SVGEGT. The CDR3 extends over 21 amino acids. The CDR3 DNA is TGTGCCAGCAGTGCGAACCTTGTGGGACTAGCGGGACCCGCGGGCACCGGGGAGCTGTTTTTT. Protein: CASSANLVGLAGPAGTGELFF.

The CDR3 DNA sequence: TGTGCCAGCAGCCAAGATAGCTCCTATAATTCACCCCTCCACTTT. The encoded protein is CASSQDSSYNSPLHF. This chain joins TRBV3-1 (or the pseudogene TRBV3-2) and TRBJ1-6, with no clear D. The germline V gene has CDR1 LGHDT and CDR2 YNNKEL (reference sequence). This CDR3 contains 15 residues. V lost 0 bases and J 0 bases, leaving 3 bases between the germline ends.

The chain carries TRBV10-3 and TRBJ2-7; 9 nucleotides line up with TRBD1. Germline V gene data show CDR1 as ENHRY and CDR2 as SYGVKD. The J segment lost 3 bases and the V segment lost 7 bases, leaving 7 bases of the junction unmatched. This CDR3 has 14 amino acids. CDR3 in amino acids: CAITEQGASYEQYF. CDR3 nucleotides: TGTGCCATCACCGAACAGGGGGCGAGCTACGAGCAGTACTTC.

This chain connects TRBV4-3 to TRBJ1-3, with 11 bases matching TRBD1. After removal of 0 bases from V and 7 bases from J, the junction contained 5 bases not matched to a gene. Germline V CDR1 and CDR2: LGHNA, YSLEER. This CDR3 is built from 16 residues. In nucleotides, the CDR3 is TGCGCCAGCAGCCAAGATCGAGGACAGGGGGCGAACACCATATATTTT. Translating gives CASSQDRGQGANTIYF.

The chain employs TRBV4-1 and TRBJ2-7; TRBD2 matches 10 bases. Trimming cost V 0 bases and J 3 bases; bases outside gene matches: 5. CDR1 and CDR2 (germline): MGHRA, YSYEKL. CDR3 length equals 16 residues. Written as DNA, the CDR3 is TGCGCCAGCAGCCAAGATCGCCTAGCGGGGGTCTACGAGCAGTACTTC. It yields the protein CASSQDRLAGVYEQYF.

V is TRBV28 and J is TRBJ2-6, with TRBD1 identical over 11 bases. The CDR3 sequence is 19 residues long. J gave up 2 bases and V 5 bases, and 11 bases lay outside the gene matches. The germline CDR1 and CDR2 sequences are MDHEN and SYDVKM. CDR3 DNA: TGTGCCAGCAGTCCTCCCCTAGGACAGGGGGCGCCTGGGGCCAACGTCCTGACTTTC. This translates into CASSPPLGQGAPGANVLTF.

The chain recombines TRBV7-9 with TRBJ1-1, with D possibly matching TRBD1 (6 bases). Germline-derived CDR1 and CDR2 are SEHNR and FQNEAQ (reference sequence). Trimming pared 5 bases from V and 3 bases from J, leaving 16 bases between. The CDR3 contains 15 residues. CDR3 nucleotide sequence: TGTGCCAGCAGCCCGAGGACAGCGAGGGACACTGAAGCTTTCTTT. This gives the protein CASSPRTARDTEAFF.

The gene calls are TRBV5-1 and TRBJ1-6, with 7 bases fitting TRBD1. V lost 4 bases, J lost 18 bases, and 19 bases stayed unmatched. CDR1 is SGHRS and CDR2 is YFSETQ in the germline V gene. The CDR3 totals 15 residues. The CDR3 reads CASSPKNLTGRGHHF. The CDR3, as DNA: TGCGCCAGCAGCCCCAAAAACCTGACAGGGAGAGGACACCACTTT.

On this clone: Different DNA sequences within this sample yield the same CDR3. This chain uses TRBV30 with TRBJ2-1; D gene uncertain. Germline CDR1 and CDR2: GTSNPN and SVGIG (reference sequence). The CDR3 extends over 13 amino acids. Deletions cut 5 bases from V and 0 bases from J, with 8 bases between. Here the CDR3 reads CAWSSSSYNEQFF. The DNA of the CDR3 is TGTGCCTGGTCCTCGAGCTCCTACAATGAGCAGTTCTTC.

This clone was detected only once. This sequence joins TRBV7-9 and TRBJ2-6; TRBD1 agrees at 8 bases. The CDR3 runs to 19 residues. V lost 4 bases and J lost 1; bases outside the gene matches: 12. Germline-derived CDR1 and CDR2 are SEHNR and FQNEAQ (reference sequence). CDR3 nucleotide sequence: TGTGCCAGCAGCTCCCGAGGGCGGCAGGGGGCTTCTGGGGCCAACGTCCTGACTTTC. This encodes CASSSRGRQGASGANVLTF.

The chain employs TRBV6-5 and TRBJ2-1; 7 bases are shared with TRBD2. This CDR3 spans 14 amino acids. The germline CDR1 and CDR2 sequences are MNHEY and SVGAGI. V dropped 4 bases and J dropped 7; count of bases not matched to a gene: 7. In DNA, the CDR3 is TGTGCCAGCAGTTTCGGGGGAGGGCCAAATGAGCAGTTCTTC. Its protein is CASSFGGGPNEQFF.

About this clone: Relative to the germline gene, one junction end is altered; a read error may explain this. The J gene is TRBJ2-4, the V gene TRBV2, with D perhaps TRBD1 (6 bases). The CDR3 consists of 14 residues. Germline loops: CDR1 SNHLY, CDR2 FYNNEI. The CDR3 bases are TGTGCCAGCAGTGAAGGACAGGTAGTCCTCATAACCGAATTC. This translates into CASSEGQVVLITEF.

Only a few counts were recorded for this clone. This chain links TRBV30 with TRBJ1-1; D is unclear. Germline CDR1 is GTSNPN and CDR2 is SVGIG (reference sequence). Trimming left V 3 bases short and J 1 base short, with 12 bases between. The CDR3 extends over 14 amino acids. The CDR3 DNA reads TGTGCCTGGAGCTCCCCGGGGAGGAACACTGAAGCTTTCTTT. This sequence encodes CAWSSPGRNTEAFF.

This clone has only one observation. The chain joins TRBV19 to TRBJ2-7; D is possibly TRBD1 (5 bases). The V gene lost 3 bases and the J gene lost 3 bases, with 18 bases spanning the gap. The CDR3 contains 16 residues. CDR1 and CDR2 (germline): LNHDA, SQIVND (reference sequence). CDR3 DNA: TGTGCCAGTAGTATGGCCCCCGTGACAGCCTACTACGAGCAGTACTTC. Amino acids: CASSMAPVTAYYEQYF.

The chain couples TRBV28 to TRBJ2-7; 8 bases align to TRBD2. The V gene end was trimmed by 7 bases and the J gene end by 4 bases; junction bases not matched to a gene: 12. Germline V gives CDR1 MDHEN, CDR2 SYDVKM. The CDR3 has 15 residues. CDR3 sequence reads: CASTHTISGSYEQYF. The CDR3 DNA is TGTGCCAGCACGCATACGATCAGCGGGAGTTACGAGCAGTACTTC.

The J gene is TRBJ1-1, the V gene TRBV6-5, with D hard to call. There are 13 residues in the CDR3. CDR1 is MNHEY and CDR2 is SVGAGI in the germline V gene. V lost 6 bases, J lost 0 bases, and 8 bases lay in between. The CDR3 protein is CASRLTVNTEAFF. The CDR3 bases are TGTGCCAGCAGGTTGACTGTGAACACTGAAGCTTTCTTT.

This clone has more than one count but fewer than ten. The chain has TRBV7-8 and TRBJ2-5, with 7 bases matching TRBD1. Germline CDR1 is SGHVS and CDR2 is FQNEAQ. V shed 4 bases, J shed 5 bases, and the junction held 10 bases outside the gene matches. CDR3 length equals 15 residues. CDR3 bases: TGTGCCAGCAGCTGGGGGACAGCCTTAAGTGAGACCCAGTACTTC. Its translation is CASSWGTALSETQYF.

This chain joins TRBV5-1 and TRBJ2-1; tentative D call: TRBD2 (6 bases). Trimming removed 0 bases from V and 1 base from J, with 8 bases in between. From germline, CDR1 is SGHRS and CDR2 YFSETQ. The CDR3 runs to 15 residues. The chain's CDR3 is CASSLGGGSYNEQFF. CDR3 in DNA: TGCGCCAGCAGCTTGGGTGGGGGGTCCTACAATGAGCAGTTCTTC.

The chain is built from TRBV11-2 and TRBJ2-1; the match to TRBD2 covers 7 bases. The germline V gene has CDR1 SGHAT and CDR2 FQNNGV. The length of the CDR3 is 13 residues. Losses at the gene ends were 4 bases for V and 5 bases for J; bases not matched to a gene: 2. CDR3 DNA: TGTGCCAGCAGCTCACGGGGGGACAATGAGCAGTTCTTC. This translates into CASSSRGDNEQFF.